The T cell receptor (beta chain) under discussion was sequenced for a study of cytomegalovirus exposure and HLA in healthy donors. CDR3 size: 13 residues. CDR1 SGHTA and CDR2 FQGTGA come from the germline V gene. With 5 bases clipped from V and 7 bases from J, the junction kept 7 bases outside the gene matches. The study ran its PCR with 60 Vbeta and 13 Jbeta primers. Repertoires were generated with immunoSEQ multiplex PCR, while TCRdb's copy carries only in-frame clones and drops some. The sample shows more than 65,000 clones, around 80% of them seen only once. Overall study results and limits: Likely technical artifact: a cluster of highly shared sequence variants. Reportedly, fewer N-insertions than the approximately 700-donor mean appeared in an Asian-associated ancestry cluster in a later analysis. V segments that were indistinguishable, TRBV6-2 and TRBV6-3 among them, were omitted from analysis. The study recorded 150 to 200 TCR beta chains that were cytomegalovirus-associated.

Points on this clone: Its antigen remains unknown.

The TCR originated in a man between 18 and 35 years old in good health and CMV-seronegative. The sample comprised PBMCs. V and J are TRBV7-3 and TRBJ1-1, with 7 nucleotides matching TRBD1. Written as DNA, the CDR3 is TGTGCCAGCAGCGGGGGGTACAGGGGTGAAGCTTTCTTT. The encoded protein is CASSGGYRGEAFF. The complete variable domain, with remaining parts taken from reference TRBV7-3 and TRBJ1-1, reads GAGVSQTPSNKVTEKGKYVELRCDPISGHTALYWYRQSLGQGPEFLIYFQGTGAADDSGLPNDRFFAVRPEGSVSTLKIQRTERGDSAVYLCASSGGYRGEAFFGQGTRLTVV.